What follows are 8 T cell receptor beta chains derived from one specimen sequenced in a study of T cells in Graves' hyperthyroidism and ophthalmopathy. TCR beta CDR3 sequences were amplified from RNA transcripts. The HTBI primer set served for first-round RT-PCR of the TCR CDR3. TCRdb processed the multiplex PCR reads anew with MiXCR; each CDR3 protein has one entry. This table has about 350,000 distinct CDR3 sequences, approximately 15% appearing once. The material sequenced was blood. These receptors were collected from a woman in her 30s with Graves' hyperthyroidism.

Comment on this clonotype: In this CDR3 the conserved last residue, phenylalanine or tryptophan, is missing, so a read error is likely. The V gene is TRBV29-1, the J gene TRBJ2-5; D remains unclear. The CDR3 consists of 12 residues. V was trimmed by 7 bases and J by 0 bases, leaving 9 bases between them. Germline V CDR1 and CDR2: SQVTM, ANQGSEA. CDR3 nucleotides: TGCAGCGCTACCGGGTACCAAGAGACCCAGTACGTC. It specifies CSATGYQETQYV.

CDR3 nucleotide sequence: TGTGCCAGCAGCCAAGATATCTACTATGGCTACACCTTC. As protein: CASSQDIYYGYTF. This chain connects TRBV14 to TRBJ1-2; D gene unclear. The CDR3 is 13 amino acids. Germline loops: CDR1 SGHDN, CDR2 FVKESK. Trimming removed 0 bases from V and 3 bases from J, with 5 bases in between.

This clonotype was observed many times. The CDR3 nucleotides are TGTGCCACCAGTGAACAGGGGAATGATCAGCCCCAGCATTTT. It codes for CATSEQGNDQPQHF. The V call is TRBV24-1, the J call TRBJ1-5, with 7 bases aligning to TRBD1. The CDR3 extends over 14 amino acids. Per germline, CDR1 KGHDR and CDR2 SFDVKD. Unmatched junction bases numbered 4, after V lost 4 bases and J lost 5 bases.

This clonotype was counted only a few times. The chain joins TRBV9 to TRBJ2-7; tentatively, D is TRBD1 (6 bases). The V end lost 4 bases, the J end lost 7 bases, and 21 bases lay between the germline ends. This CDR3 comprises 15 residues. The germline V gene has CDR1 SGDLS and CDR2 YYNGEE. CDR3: CASSPMGTQGGEQYF. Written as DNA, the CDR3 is TGTGCCAGCAGCCCGATGGGGACACAAGGAGGAGAGCAGTACTTC.

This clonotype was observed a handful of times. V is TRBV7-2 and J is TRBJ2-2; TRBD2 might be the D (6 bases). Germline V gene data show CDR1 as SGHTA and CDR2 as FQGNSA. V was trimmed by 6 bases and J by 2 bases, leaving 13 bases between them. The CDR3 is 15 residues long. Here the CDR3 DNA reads TGTGCCAGCAGGAGACTAGAGGGAAACACCGGGGAGCTGTTTTTT. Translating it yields CASRRLEGNTGELFF.

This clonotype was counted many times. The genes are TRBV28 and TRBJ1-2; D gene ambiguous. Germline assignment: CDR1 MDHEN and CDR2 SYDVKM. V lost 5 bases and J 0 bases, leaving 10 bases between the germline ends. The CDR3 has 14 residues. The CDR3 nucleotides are TGTGCCAGCAGTCCTGGGAGAACTAACTATGGCTACACCTTC. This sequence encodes CASSPGRTNYGYTF.

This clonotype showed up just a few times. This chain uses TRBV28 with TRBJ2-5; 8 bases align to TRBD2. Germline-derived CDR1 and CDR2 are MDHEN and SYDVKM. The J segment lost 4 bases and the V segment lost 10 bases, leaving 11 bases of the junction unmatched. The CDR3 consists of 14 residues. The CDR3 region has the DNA TGTGCCACCGACCGGGGGGGGGTGATAGAGACCCAGTACTTC. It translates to CATDRGGVIETQYF. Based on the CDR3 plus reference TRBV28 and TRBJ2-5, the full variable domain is DVKVTQSSRYLVKRTGEKVFLECVQDMDHENMFWYRQDPGLGLRLIYFSYDVKMKEKGDIPEGYSVSREKKERFSLILESASTNQTSMYLCATDRGGVIETQYFGPGTRLLVL.

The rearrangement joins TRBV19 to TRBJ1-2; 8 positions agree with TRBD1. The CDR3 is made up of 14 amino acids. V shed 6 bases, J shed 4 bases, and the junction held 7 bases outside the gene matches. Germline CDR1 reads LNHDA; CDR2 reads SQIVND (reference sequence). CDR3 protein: CASRNRDRGYGYTF. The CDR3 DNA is TGTGCCAGTAGAAATCGCGACAGGGGCTATGGCTACACCTTC.